This record looks at one T cell receptor beta chain sequence and its context. Its antigen is currently unknown. TCRdb reprocessed the 5' RACE reads and keeps a single row for each CDR3 protein, giving no DNA. This repertoire includes roughly 390,000 distinct CDR3 sequences. The record originates from a study of T cells expressing NK-cell markers. General study results and limits: No clear determination of HCMV specificity was made for expanded NKG2C+ T cell clones.

The source is a man between 18 and 69 years old in good health. Sequenced: blood T cells: a sorted CD56 or NKG2C T cell subset, CD4+ or CD8+ T cells, or bulk PBMC T cells (not recorded which).

CDR3 sequence: CSASLGGRIAGELFF. The chain uses TRBV20-1 and TRBJ2-2; TCRdb outputs TRBD2, but without DNA this stays unchecked. Germline V gene data show CDR1 as DFQATT and CDR2 as SNEGSKA (reference sequence). This CDR3 is built from 15 residues.